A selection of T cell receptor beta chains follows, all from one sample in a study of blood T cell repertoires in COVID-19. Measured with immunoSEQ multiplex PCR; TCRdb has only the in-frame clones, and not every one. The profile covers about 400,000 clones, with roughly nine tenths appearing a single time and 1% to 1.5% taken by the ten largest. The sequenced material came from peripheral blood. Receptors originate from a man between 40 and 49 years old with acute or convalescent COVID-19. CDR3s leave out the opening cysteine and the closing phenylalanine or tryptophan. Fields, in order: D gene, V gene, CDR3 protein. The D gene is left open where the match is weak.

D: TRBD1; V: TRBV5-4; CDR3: ASSLVGTGAYEQY
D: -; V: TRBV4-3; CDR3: ASSQDAGGVTVNTGELF
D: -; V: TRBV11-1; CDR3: ASSPSGGEAQY
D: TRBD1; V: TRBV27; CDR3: ASSLLAGTGGTDTQY
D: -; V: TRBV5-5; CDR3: ASSLAYTVLLNTEAF
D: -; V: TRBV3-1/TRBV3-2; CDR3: ASSLASLPDTQY
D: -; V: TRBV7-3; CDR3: ASSPTGEGYGYT
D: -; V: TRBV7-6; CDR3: ASSSTLGVDPGELF
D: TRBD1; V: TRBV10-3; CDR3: AISGDRVQF
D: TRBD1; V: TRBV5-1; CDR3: ASSLVSGQSTDTQY
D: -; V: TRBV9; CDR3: ASSVSSDVYEQY
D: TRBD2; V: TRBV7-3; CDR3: ASSSLLAGGLSDEQF
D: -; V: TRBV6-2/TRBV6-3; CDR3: ASSYSIYRAGNTIY
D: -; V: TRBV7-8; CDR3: ASVTNEHSYEQY
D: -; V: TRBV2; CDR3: ASSEIPGQGNNQPQH
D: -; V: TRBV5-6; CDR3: ASSLQDSGYGYT
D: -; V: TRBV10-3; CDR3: AISDRASYGYT
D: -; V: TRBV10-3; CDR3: AIRSGVGNQPQH
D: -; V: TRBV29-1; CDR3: SVDPGVGTGELF
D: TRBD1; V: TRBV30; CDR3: AWDYAGGFNYGYT
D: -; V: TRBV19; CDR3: ASLTGNTEAF
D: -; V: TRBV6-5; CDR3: ASSLGQFSYEQY
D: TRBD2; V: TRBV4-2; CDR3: ASSQKVSGGAGDTQY
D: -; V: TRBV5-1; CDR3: ASSLDRFPGELF
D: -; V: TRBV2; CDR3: ASATEGGNTGELF
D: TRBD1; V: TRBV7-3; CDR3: ASSLGQGLSNTGELF
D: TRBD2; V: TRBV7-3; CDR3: ASSPRPSGGYNEQF
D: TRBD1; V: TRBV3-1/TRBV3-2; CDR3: ASSQYGGQGTIYGYT
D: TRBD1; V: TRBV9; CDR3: ASSAETGVGTEAF
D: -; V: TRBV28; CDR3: ASSFQTYNSPLH
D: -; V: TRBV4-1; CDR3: ASSQVIRGTNEKLF
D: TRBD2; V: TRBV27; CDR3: ASSLRTSGSSGELF
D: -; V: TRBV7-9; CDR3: ASSPTSRLHNEQF
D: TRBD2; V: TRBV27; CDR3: ASSLSGPAGDRTDTQY
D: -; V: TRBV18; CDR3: ASSPGGGNQPQH
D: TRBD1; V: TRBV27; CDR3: ASSPNQGAVNEQF
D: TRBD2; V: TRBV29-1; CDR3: SVEVPGLAGGPTGELF
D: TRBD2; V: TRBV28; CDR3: ASSSERELPYNEQF
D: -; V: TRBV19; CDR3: ASSTTDSLNQPQH
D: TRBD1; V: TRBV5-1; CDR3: ASSPLTGRNEKLF
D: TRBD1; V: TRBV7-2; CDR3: ASSLEGGRGSWTYEQY
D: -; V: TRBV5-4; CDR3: ASSSSGSADEQF
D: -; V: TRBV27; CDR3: ASSLRTSAATYEQY
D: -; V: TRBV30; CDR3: AWSLSPRAGELF
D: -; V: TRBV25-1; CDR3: ASTPTPGGTEAF
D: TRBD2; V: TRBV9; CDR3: ASSVGPVRGDAI
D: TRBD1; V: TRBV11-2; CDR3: ASSGRGQETQY
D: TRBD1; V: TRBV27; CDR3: ASSPGQGYQPQH
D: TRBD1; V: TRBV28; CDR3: ASSYGTGRGYGYT
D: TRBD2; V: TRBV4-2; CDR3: ASSQDIIAGGSEQF
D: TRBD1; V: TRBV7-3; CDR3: ASSPRLGTENYEQY
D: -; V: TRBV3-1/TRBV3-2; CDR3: ASSHGQSVYEQY
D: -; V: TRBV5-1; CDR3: ASSFGGFAGNTIY
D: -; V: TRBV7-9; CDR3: ASSLGQGFLVGANVLT